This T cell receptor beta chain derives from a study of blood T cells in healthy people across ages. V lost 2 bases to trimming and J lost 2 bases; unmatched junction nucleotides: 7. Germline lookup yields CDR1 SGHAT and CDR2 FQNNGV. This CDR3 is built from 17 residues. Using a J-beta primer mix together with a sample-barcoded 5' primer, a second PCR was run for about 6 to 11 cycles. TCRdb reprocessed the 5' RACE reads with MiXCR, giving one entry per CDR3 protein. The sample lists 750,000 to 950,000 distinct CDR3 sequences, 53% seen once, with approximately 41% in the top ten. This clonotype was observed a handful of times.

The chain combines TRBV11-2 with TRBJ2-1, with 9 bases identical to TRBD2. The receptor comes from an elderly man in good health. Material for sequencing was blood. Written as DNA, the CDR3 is TGTGCCAGCAGCTTAACTAGCGGGCCAAGGACCTACAATGAGCAGTTCTTC. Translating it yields CASSLTSGPRTYNEQFF.